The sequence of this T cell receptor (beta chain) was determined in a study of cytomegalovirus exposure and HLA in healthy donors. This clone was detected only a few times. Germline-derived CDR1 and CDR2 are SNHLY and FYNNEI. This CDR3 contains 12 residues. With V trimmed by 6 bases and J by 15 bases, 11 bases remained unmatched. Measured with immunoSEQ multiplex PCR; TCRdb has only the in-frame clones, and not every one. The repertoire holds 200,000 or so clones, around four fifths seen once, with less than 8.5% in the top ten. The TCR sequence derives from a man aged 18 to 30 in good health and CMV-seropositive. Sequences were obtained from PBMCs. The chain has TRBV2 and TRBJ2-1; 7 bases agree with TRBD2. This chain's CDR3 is CASSLTPGGGFF. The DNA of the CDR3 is TGTGCCAGCAGCCTCACGCCGGGAGGCGGGTTCTTC.